The 18 T cell receptor beta chains presented below share a single source sample, sequenced in a study of cytomegalovirus exposure and HLA in healthy donors. The PCR contained 60 Vbeta and 13 Jbeta primers. Using immunoSEQ multiplex PCR, the repertoire was profiled, and TCRdb retains in-frame clones only, with some absent. The sample records about 160,000 clones, roughly 85% being singletons. Input material: PBMCs. The receptors shown here come from a man aged 18 to 30 in good health and CMV-seropositive.

This sequence joins TRBV6-1 and TRBJ2-5; TRBD2 matches 7 bases. Per the germline V gene, CDR1 is MNHNS and CDR2 is SASEGT. The CDR3 is made up of 15 amino acids. Trimming took 6 bases from V and 1 from J; bases not matched to a gene: 8. The chain's CDR3 is CASSDGTTIQETQYF. Written as DNA, the CDR3 is TGTGCCAGCAGCGACGGGACTACAATCCAAGAGACCCAGTACTTC.

The rearrangement links TRBV6-1 to TRBJ1-2; 9 nucleotides match TRBD1. CDR1 and CDR2 (germline): MNHNS, SASEGT. J gave up 10 bases and V 4 bases, and 7 bases lay outside the gene matches. The CDR3 contains 13 residues. This CDR3 is CASSVGTGRFYTF. CDR3 coding DNA: TGTGCCAGCAGTGTTGGGACAGGGCGTTTCTACACCTTC.

J is TRBJ2-3 and V is TRBV5-6; possible D gene TRBD1, 6 bases. This CDR3 region has 12 residues. Germline V gene lookup returns CDR1 SGHDT and CDR2 YYEEEE. Trimming removed 0 bases from V and 12 bases from J, with 11 bases in between. The CDR3 DNA is TGTGCCAGCAGCTTGGGGCTGGACAGCCAGTATTTT. Translation: CASSLGLDSQYF.

J is TRBJ2-5 and V is TRBV6-1, with 8 bases matching TRBD2. This CDR3 comprises 15 residues. The germline V gene has CDR1 MNHNS and CDR2 SASEGT. Unmatched junction bases numbered 4, after V lost 2 bases and J lost 2 bases. As DNA, the CDR3 is TGTGCCAGCAGTGAACAGACTAGCGCACAAGAGACCCAGTACTTC. It specifies CASSEQTSAQETQYF.

This clone was counted a few times. This sequence joins TRBV18 and TRBJ2-7; tentatively, D is TRBD2 (7 bases). CDR3 length: 14 amino acids. The germline V gene has CDR1 KGHSH and CDR2 LQKENI. V lost 8 bases, J lost 0 bases, and 14 bases lay in between. In DNA, the CDR3 is TGTGCCAGCCCTACGGGGGGCGTCTCCTACGAGCAGTACTTC. Residues: CASPTGGVSYEQYF. Using reference TRBV18 and TRBJ2-7 for the parts outside the CDR3, the full variable domain is NAGVMQNPRHLVRRRGQEARLRCSPMKGHSHVYWYRQLPEEGLKFMVYLQKENIIDESGMPKERFSAEFPKEGPSILRIQQVVRGDSAAYFCASPTGGVSYEQYFGPGTRLTVT.

The V gene is TRBV7-2, the J gene TRBJ2-5; 9 bases align to TRBD2. CDR3 length: 17 residues. From germline, CDR1 is SGHTA and CDR2 FQGNSA. After removal of 1 base from V and 1 base from J, the junction contained 7 bases not matched to a gene. This chain's CDR3 is CASSLGLAGPTQETQYF. DNA of the CDR3: TGTGCCAGCAGCTTAGGGCTAGCGGGACCAACCCAAGAGACCCAGTACTTC.

The CDR3, as DNA: TGTGCCATCAGTGAGATCAGGTCATACGACTATGGCTACACCTTC. Translating it yields CAISEIRSYDYGYTF. The V gene is TRBV10-3, the J gene TRBJ1-2; D uncertain. From germline, CDR1 is ENHRY and CDR2 SYGVKD. The CDR3 is 15 residues long. V shed 2 bases and J shed 3 bases, with 13 bases lying between them.

The chain links TRBV10-2 to TRBJ2-7; no clear D. Germline values: CDR1 WSHSY, CDR2 SAAADI. V was clipped by 4 bases and J by 3 bases, with 4 bases between them. CDR3 length: 11 residues. DNA for the CDR3: TGCGCCAGCAGTGGCGACTACGAGCAGTACTTC. Amino acid sequence: CASSGDYEQYF.

The chain has TRBV21-1 and TRBJ1-3. TRBV21-1 is a known pseudogene. This CDR3 has 15 amino acids. CDR3 loop: CASSSKEDGGNTIYF. The CDR3 coding sequence is TGTGCCAGCAGCAGTAAGGAGGACGGAGGAAACACCATATATTTT.

J is TRBJ1-1 and V is TRBV6-6; D is perhaps TRBD1 (5 bases). Trimming took off 0 bases at V and 12 bases at J, with 11 bases between the two ends. Germline V gives CDR1 MNHNY, CDR2 SVGAGI (reference sequence). There are 12 residues in the CDR3. CDR3 DNA: TGTGCCAGCAGTTACTCGTTGGGGGGAACTTTCTTT. It translates to CASSYSLGGTFF.

This clone was seen more than once but under ten times. The V and J genes are TRBV19 and TRBJ1-2, with D hard to call. The germline gives CDR1 LNHDA, CDR2 SQIVND (reference sequence). Between the trimmed V and J ends, which lost 8 bases and 4 bases, there was a span of 8 bases. This CDR3 is built from 11 residues. As DNA, the CDR3 is TGTGCCAGTTCGGAGGTCTATGGCTACACCTTC. This sequence encodes CASSEVYGYTF.

As concerns this clone: This is likely a read error, given that the CDR3 carries no conserved phenylalanine or tryptophan at its end. V usage is TRBV2 and J usage is TRBJ1-6; TRBD1 agrees at 7 bases. This CDR3 has 18 amino acids. Trimming took 8 bases from V and 6 from J; bases not matched to a gene: 19. Germline V gene data show CDR1 as SNHLY and CDR2 as FYNNEI. CDR3 loop: CASHPGTAKGGPNSPLHL. In DNA, the CDR3 is TGTGCCAGCCACCCCGGGACAGCGAAGGGGGGCCCTAATTCACCCCTCCACCTT.

This clone has a handful of counts. A junction end diverges from the germline sequence, so it may reflect a read error. The chain has TRBV28 and TRBJ1-1; 10 bases agree with TRBD1. CDR3 length: 13 amino acids. Germline V gene lookup returns CDR1 MDHEN and CDR2 SYDVKM. The CDR3 sequence: CASSLGTGAETFF. In nucleotides, the CDR3 is TGTGCCAGCAGTTTAGGGACAGGGGCTGAAACTTTCTTT.

V is TRBV9 and J is TRBJ2-1; possibly TRBD2 for D (5 bases). Trimming pared 3 bases from V and 4 bases from J, leaving 11 bases between. CDR1 is SGDLS, CDR2 YYNGEE, per germline. The CDR3 is 14 residues long. The CDR3 spells CASSGETYYNEQFF. Written as DNA, the CDR3 is TGTGCCAGCAGCGGGGAGACTTATTACAATGAGCAGTTCTTC. Drawing the rest from reference TRBV9 and TRBJ2-1, the complete variable domain is DSGVTQTPKHLITATGQRVTLRCSPRSGDLSVYWYQQSLDQGLQFLIQYYNGEERAKGNILERFSAQQFPDLHSELNLSSLELGDSALYFCASSGETYYNEQFFGPGTRLTVL.

V and J are TRBV13 and TRBJ2-1, with a tentative D call TRBD2 (5 bases). CDR1 PRHDT and CDR2 FYEKMQ come from the germline V gene (reference sequence). Trimming stripped 0 bases from V and 10 bases from J, with 10 bases between. The CDR3 is 13 amino acids. CDR3 DNA: TGTGCCAGCAGCTTAGGCGGGGAATACGAGCAGTTCTTC. Residues: CASSLGGEYEQFF. Based on the CDR3 plus reference TRBV13 and TRBJ2-1, the full variable domain is AAGVIQSPRHLIKEKRETATLKCYPIPRHDTVYWYQQGPGQDPQFLISFYEKMQSDKGSIPDRFSAQQFSDYHSELNMSSLELGDSALYFCASSLGGEYEQFFGPGTRLTVL.

The rearrangement links TRBV7-8 to TRBJ2-7; TRBD1 matches 8 bases. Germline lookup yields CDR1 SGHVS and CDR2 FQNEAQ. After removal of 2 bases from V and 5 bases from J, the junction contained 5 bases not matched to a gene. CDR3 length: 14 amino acids. The CDR3 sequence is CASSLRQGLHEQYF. The CDR3 coding sequence is TGTGCCAGCAGCTTAAGACAGGGGCTACACGAGCAGTACTTC.

DNA of the CDR3: TGTGCCAGCTCCCCTAGCGGGAGTTTTTACGAGCAGTACTTC. Encoded protein: CASSPSGSFYEQYF. V usage is TRBV18 and J usage is TRBJ2-7; 10 bases agree with TRBD2. CDR1 KGHSH and CDR2 LQKENI come from the germline V gene. The V gene end was trimmed by 6 bases and the J gene end by 4 bases; junction bases not matched to a gene: 6. The CDR3 length is 14 residues. Variable domain in full (rest from reference TRBV18 and TRBJ2-7): NAGVMQNPRHLVRRRGQEARLRCSPMKGHSHVYWYRQLPEEGLKFMVYLQKENIIDESGMPKERFSAEFPKEGPSILRIQQVVRGDSAAYFCASSPSGSFYEQYFGPGTRLTVT.

This chain connects TRBV19 to TRBJ2-6, with D perhaps TRBD1 (6 bases). The CDR3 covers 14 residues. Trimming took 6 bases from V and 3 from J, leaving 9 bases between them. Germline CDR1 is LNHDA and CDR2 is SQIVND (reference sequence). The CDR3 sequence is CASRQGGGANVLTF. The CDR3 coding sequence is TGTGCCAGTAGACAGGGTGGTGGGGCCAACGTCCTGACTTTC.